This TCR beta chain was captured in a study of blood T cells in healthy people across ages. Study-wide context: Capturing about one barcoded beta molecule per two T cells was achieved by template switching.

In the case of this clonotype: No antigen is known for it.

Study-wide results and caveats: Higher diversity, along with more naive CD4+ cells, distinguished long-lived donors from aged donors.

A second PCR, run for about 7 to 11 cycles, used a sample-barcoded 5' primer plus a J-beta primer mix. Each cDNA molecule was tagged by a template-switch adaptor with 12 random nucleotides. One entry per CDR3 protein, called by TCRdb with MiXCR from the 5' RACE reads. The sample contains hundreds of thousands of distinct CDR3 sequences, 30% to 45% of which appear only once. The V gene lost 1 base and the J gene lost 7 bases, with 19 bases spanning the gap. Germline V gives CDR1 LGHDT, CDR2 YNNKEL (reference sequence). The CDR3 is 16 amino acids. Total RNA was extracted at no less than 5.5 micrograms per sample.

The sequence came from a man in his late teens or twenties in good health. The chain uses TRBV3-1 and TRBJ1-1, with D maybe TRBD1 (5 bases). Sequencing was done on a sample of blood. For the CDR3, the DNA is TGTGCCAGCAGCCAAGCATTCAGGGACCTGGGAAGTGAAGCTTTCTTT. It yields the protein CASSQAFRDLGSEAFF.